The next 25 T cell receptor beta chains were all read from a single sample in a study of cytomegalovirus exposure and HLA in healthy donors. TCRdb keeps only in-frame clones here, not all; method: immunoSEQ multiplex PCR. Found here are about 110,000 clones, roughly 88% of them singletons; the top ten hold approximately 2.9%. Sequences were obtained from PBMCs. Every receptor here comes from a woman aged 18-29 years in good health and CMV-seronegative.

This clone has ten or more counts. V usage is TRBV25-1 and J usage is TRBJ2-3; D is ambiguous. CDR3 length: 12 amino acids. The V and J ends lost 7 bases and 2 bases respectively, with 7 bases between them. Germline CDR1 and CDR2: MGHDK and SYGVNS. The CDR3 DNA reads as TGTGCCAGCAACACCTTCACAGATACGCAGTATTTT. Protein sequence: CASNTFTDTQYF.

The chain is built from TRBV7-6 and TRBJ2-7, with D possibly matching TRBD2 (6 bases). The CDR3 loop spans 16 amino acids. CDR1 and CDR2 (germline): SGHVS, FNYEAQ. V dropped 4 bases and J dropped 3 bases, with 19 bases sitting between them. Written as DNA, the CDR3 is TGTGCCAGCAGCTCCGGGGCCACTTTGGGAGGCTACGAGCAGTACTTC. This translates into CASSSGATLGGYEQYF.

The chain is built from TRBV25-1 and TRBJ2-1, with 11 nucleotides matching TRBD2. Germline assignment: CDR1 MGHDK and CDR2 SYGVNS. Unmatched junction bases numbered 9, after V lost 6 bases and J lost 8 bases. The CDR3 covers 15 residues. The CDR3 DNA sequence: TGTGCCAGCAGCCTTAGCGGGGGGGCAGGCGATGAGCAGTTCTTC. It translates to CASSLSGGAGDEQFF. The full variable domain, with the rest looked up from reference TRBV25-1 and TRBJ2-1, is EADIYQTPRYLVIGTGKKITLECSQTMGHDKMYWYQQDPGMELHLIHYSYGVNSTEKGDLSSESTVSRIRTEHFPLTLESARPSHTSQYLCASSLSGGAGDEQFFGPGTRLTVL.

CDR3 protein: CASSMERGISYEQYF. DNA of the CDR3: TGTGCCAGCAGCATGGAGCGGGGGATTTCCTACGAGCAGTACTTC. The rearrangement joins TRBV5-6 to TRBJ2-7; 8 nucleotides agree with TRBD2. Germline V lookup: CDR1 SGHDT, CDR2 YYEEEE. The length of the CDR3 is 15 residues. V lost 4 bases, J lost 1 base, and 7 bases stayed unmatched.

The chain has TRBV27 and TRBJ1-1; D remains ambiguous. The germline V gene has CDR1 MNHEY and CDR2 SMNVEV (reference sequence). This CDR3 region has 12 residues. V was clipped by 6 bases and J by 10 bases, with 15 bases between them. The CDR3 reads CASSHGSAVAFF. CDR3 in DNA: TGTGCCAGCAGCCACGGGTCGGCCGTAGCTTTCTTT.

The gene calls are TRBV9 and TRBJ2-7; TRBD2 aligns across 10 bases. V lost 0 bases to trimming and J lost 5 bases; unmatched junction nucleotides: 2. The V gene's germline CDR1 is SGDLS and CDR2 YYNGEE. This CDR3 comprises 14 residues. CDR3 coding DNA: TGTGCCAGCAGCGTAGGGCTAGCGGGGGACGAGCAGTACTTC. This sequence encodes CASSVGLAGDEQYF.

V is TRBV7-3 and J is TRBJ2-1; 15 bases agree with TRBD2. The CDR3 is 16 residues long. Germline CDR1 SGHTA, CDR2 FQGTGA. The J segment lost 8 bases and the V segment lost 2 bases, leaving 4 bases of the junction unmatched. CDR3 protein: CASSLRTSGGAHEQFF. CDR3 bases: TGTGCCAGCAGCTTACGGACTAGCGGGGGGGCTCATGAGCAGTTCTTC.

This clone was counted ten times or more. The chain combines TRBV25-1 with TRBJ2-5, with D hard to call. V lost 2 bases to trimming and J lost 2 bases, with 12 bases between them. The CDR3 runs 15 residues. Germline V CDR1 and CDR2: MGHDK, SYGVNS. The CDR3 protein is CASSEPRDLQETQYF. DNA for the CDR3: TGTGCCAGCAGTGAACCCCGAGACTTACAAGAGACCCAGTACTTC.

Here the CDR3 reads CASQEGTGSGNTIYF. In nucleotides, the CDR3 is TGTGCCAGTCAGGAGGGGACAGGCTCTGGAAACACCATATATTTT. The V call is TRBV9, the J call TRBJ1-3, with 8 bases aligning to TRBD1. Per the germline V gene, CDR1 is SGDLS and CDR2 is YYNGEE. Unmatched junction bases numbered 7, after V lost 8 bases and J lost 0 bases. This CDR3 is built from 15 residues.

In this sample, this clone turned up a few times. The V gene is TRBV11-1, the J gene TRBJ2-5; D is perhaps TRBD1 (6 bases). The CDR3 length is 16 residues. Germline CDR1 and CDR2: SGHAT and FQDESV (reference sequence). V lost 1 base and J 2 bases, leaving 14 bases between the germline ends. CDR3 sequence (DNA): TGTGCCAGCAGCTTAGACATCGCCAGGGGACAAGAGACCCAGTACTTC. Translated, it gives CASSLDIARGQETQYF.

V is TRBV15 and J is TRBJ2-2; the match to TRBD1 covers 8 bases. Germline-derived CDR1 and CDR2 are LNHNV and YYDKDF (reference sequence). V was clipped by 3 bases and J by 2 bases; unmatched bases: 2. The CDR3 is 15 residues long. The CDR3 is CATSSGQGNTGELFF. The DNA of the CDR3 is TGTGCCACCAGCAGTGGACAGGGTAACACCGGGGAGCTGTTTTTT. The entire variable domain, with the rest obtained from reference TRBV15 and TRBJ2-2, is as follows: DAMVIQNPRYQVTQFGKPVTLSCSQTLNHNVMYWYQQKSSQAPKLLFHYYDKDFNNEADTPDNFQSRRPNTSFCFLDIRSPGLGDTAMYLCATSSGQGNTGELFFGEGSRLTVL.

The chain joins TRBV5-6 to TRBJ2-1; D call uncertain. Germline CDR1 and CDR2: SGHDT and YYEEEE. The V end was cut by 1 base, the J end by 4 bases, with 6 bases between. The CDR3 length is 13 residues. Here the CDR3 reads CASSLRRYNEQFF. DNA of the CDR3: TGTGCCAGCAGCTTGCGCAGGTACAATGAGCAGTTCTTC.

The gene calls are TRBV2 and TRBJ2-3, with a weak D call TRBD2 (6 bases). Between the trimmed V and J ends, which lost 2 bases and 6 bases, there was a span of 21 bases. The CDR3 has 17 residues. Germline CDR1 SNHLY, CDR2 FYNNEI. CDR3 protein: CASSETSGLGLGDTQYF. The CDR3 coding sequence is TGTGCCAGCAGTGAAACCTCAGGGTTGGGACTTGGCGATACGCAGTATTTT.

The chain couples TRBV28 to TRBJ1-2; 11 bases map to TRBD1. From germline, CDR1 is MDHEN and CDR2 SYDVKM. This CDR3 has 16 residues. The junction had 13 bases not matched to a gene; V was cut back by 5 bases and J by 8 bases. CDR3 protein: CASSRTIRTGGWGYTF. The CDR3 bases are TGTGCCAGCAGTAGGACTATTCGGACAGGGGGCTGGGGCTACACCTTC.

The chain employs TRBV6-5 and TRBJ1-2; 11 positions agree with TRBD1. Germline loops: CDR1 MNHEY, CDR2 SVGAGI. The CDR3 extends over 15 amino acids. Unmatched junction bases numbered 4, after V lost 3 bases and J lost 4 bases. As DNA, the CDR3 is TGTGCCAGCAGTTATGGACAGGGGGCAGTCTATGGCTACACCTTC. Amino acids: CASSYGQGAVYGYTF.

This chain links TRBV6-5 with TRBJ2-1, with 9 bases lining up with TRBD2. This CDR3 is built from 16 residues. Germline-derived CDR1 and CDR2 are MNHEY and SVGAGI. V was pared by 2 bases and J by 4 bases, with 6 bases of the junction left unmatched. CDR3 sequence (DNA): TGTGCCAGCAGTTACGGCGGGGGGGCTGCATACAATGAGCAGTTCTTC. Protein product: CASSYGGGAAYNEQFF.

V and J are TRBV7-8 and TRBJ2-7; the match to TRBD1 covers 7 bases. The CDR3 sequence is 13 residues long. The germline V gene encodes CDR1 SGHVS and CDR2 FQNEAQ. V shed 1 base, J shed 10 bases, and the junction held 7 bases outside the gene matches. CDR3 DNA: TGTGCCAGCAGCTTAGGCCCTACAGGGGATCAGTACTTC. Its protein product is CASSLGPTGDQYF.

This sequence joins TRBV12-5 and TRBJ2-3; 7 bases match TRBD2. CDR1 is LGHNT, CDR2 FRNRAP, per germline. This CDR3 region has 16 residues. J gave up 4 bases and V 1 base, and 8 bases lay outside the gene matches. DNA of the CDR3: TGTGCTAGTGGTTTGGGGTGGCGGGGGTGGTCAGATACGCAGTATTTT. It yields the protein CASGLGWRGWSDTQYF.

The J gene is TRBJ1-5, the V gene TRBV6-5; 8 positions match TRBD1. Germline values: CDR1 MNHEY, CDR2 SVGAGI. The junction had 7 bases not matched to a gene; V was cut back by 6 bases and J by 3 bases. The CDR3 extends over 15 amino acids. The DNA for the CDR3 is TGTGCCAGCAGCTTGACAGGGGTTTTCAATCAGCCCCAGCATTTT. Protein sequence: CASSLTGVFNQPQHF.

A note on this clone: The same CDR3 can be traced to other DNA sequences in this sample. The chain joins TRBV27 to TRBJ2-7; D may be TRBD2 (6 bases). Deletions cut 3 bases from V and 1 base from J, with 7 bases between. Germline V CDR1 and CDR2: MNHEY, SMNVEV (reference sequence). This CDR3 has 13 amino acids. The CDR3 DNA reads as TGTGCCAGCAGTTTCCGGGGGTCCTACGAGCAGTACTTC. Protein sequence: CASSFRGSYEQYF.

This chain joins TRBV27 and TRBJ2-7; D gene unclear. Germline V gene lookup returns CDR1 MNHEY and CDR2 SMNVEV (reference sequence). Between the trimmed V and J ends, which lost 4 bases and 2 bases, there was a span of 3 bases. CDR3 length: 11 amino acids. CDR3: CASSSPYEQYF. CDR3 nucleotide sequence: TGTGCCAGCAGTTCTCCCTACGAGCAGTACTTC.

The chain has TRBV2 and TRBJ2-3; TRBD1 is a possible D gene (6 bases). Germline CDR1 SNHLY, CDR2 FYNNEI. The CDR3 spans 14 residues. V dropped 7 bases and J dropped 5 bases, with 16 bases sitting between them. The CDR3 here is CASMSGAYVDTQYF. The CDR3 DNA reads as TGTGCCAGCATGTCAGGGGCCTACGTAGATACGCAGTATTTT.

In its sample, this clone was seen a few times. The V gene is TRBV19, the J gene TRBJ1-5, with 10 bases matching TRBD1. Germline loops: CDR1 LNHDA, CDR2 SQIVND (reference sequence). The ends lost 3 bases at V and 7 bases at J; junction bases unmatched: 6. The CDR3 loop spans 15 amino acids. Written as DNA, the CDR3 is TGTGCCAGTAGTATCCCCGGGACAGGGGTACAGCCCCAGCATTTT. Its protein product is CASSIPGTGVQPQHF.

The rearrangement links TRBV27 to TRBJ2-5, with TRBD2 matching 14 bases. The CDR3 length is 17 residues. Losses at the gene ends were 1 base for V and 1 base for J; bases not matched to a gene: 2. Looked up from germline, CDR1 is MNHEY and CDR2 is SMNVEV (reference sequence). The CDR3 DNA follows: TGTGCCAGCAGTTTATTGACTAGCGGGGGGGCCCAAGAGACCCAGTACTTC. It specifies CASSLLTSGGAQETQYF.

The chain uses TRBV4-1 and TRBJ2-1; 10 nucleotides line up with TRBD2. Germline CDR1 reads MGHRA; CDR2 reads YSYEKL. This CDR3 has 15 residues. J was trimmed by 4 bases and V by 4 bases; bases with no gene match: 4. CDR3 residues: CASSPSGGNYNEQFF. In DNA, the CDR3 is TGCGCCAGCAGCCCTAGCGGGGGAAATTACAATGAGCAGTTCTTC.